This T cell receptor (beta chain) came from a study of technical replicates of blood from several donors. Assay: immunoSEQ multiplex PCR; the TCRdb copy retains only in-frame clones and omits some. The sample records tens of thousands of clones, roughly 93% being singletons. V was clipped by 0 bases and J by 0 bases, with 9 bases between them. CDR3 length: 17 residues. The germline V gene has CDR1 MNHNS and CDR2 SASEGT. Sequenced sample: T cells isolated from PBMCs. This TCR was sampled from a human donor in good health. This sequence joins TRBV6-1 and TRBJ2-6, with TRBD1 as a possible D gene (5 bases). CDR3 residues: CASSEARQFSGANVLTF. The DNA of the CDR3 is TGTGCCAGCAGTGAAGCAAGACAGTTCTCTGGGGCCAACGTCCTGACTTTC.